The 21 T cell receptor beta chains given below trace back to one sample, sequenced in a study of PD-1 blockade in mismatch repair-deficient tumors. Libraries were prepared by immunoSEQ multiplex PCR; TCRdb keeps only in-frame clonotypes and omits some of them. The sample lists tens of thousands of clones, approximately 88% occurring once. The sequencing used PBMCs, collected before pembrolizumab treatment. These receptors were collected from an adult with mismatch repair-deficient cancer.

This chain uses TRBV18 with TRBJ1-3; tentatively, D is TRBD1 (5 bases). Germline lookup yields CDR1 KGHSH and CDR2 LQKENI. The CDR3 loop spans 15 amino acids. Trimming left V 5 bases short and J 0 bases short, with 11 bases between. CDR3 sequence (DNA): TGTGCCAGCTCATCCAGGGAATCCTCTGGAAACACCATATATTTT. Translated, it gives CASSSRESSGNTIYF.

V usage is TRBV19 and J usage is TRBJ1-2; D possibly corresponds to TRBD1 (5 bases). Trimming shortened V by 3 bases and J by 10 bases, and 9 bases separated the two germline ends. The germline CDR1 and CDR2 sequences are LNHDA and SQIVND (reference sequence). This CDR3 has 11 residues. The CDR3 region has the DNA TGTGCCAGTAGTATCATGACAGACTACACCTTC. It yields the protein CASSIMTDYTF.

The CDR3 coding sequence is TGTGCCAGCAGCCTCACCGGGACTAGCGCCCAAGAGACCCAGTACTTC. It codes for CASSLTGTSAQETQYF. J is TRBJ2-5 and V is TRBV7-8; TRBD2 aligns across 10 bases. This CDR3 comprises 16 residues. Per the germline V gene, CDR1 is SGHVS and CDR2 is FQNEAQ. The V segment lost 5 bases and the J segment 1 base; nucleotides outside the gene matches: 7.

This chain links TRBV7-9 with TRBJ2-3; D is unresolved. V lost 0 bases to trimming and J lost 3 bases, with 13 bases between them. The CDR3 totals 16 residues. Per germline, CDR1 SEHNR and CDR2 FQNEAQ (reference sequence). CDR3 region: CASSLAGSRITDTQYF. The CDR3 DNA reads TGTGCCAGCAGCTTAGCGGGCTCCCGAATTACAGATACGCAGTATTTT.

The V gene is TRBV5-1, the J gene TRBJ2-7; possible D gene TRBD1, 5 bases. The CDR3 is 14 residues long. CDR1 and CDR2 from the germline V gene are SGHRS and YFSETQ. Trimming took off 4 bases at V and 1 base at J, with 12 bases between the two ends. For the CDR3, the DNA is TGCGCCAGCAGCCAGGGTAGCTTATCCTACGAGCAGTACTTC. Amino acids: CASSQGSLSYEQYF.

J is TRBJ1-5 and V is TRBV10-2; D not certain. This CDR3 has 14 residues. Germline CDR1 and CDR2: WSHSY and SAAADI. Trimming left V 8 bases short and J 0 bases short, with 11 bases between. CDR3 DNA: TGCGCCAGCCACCCCCAGGATAGCAATCAGCCCCAGCATTTT. This codes for CASHPQDSNQPQHF.

The CDR3 DNA reads TGTGCCAGCAGCTGGGGACAGGGGGCCTCCTATGGCTACACCTTC. Amino acid sequence: CASSWGQGASYGYTF. The V call is TRBV7-2, the J call TRBJ1-2; TRBD1 matches at 12 bases. This CDR3 is built from 15 residues. Unmatched junction bases numbered 4, after V lost 4 bases and J lost 4 bases. Per the germline V gene, CDR1 is SGHTA and CDR2 is FQGNSA.

This rearrangement joins TRBV6-6 to TRBJ2-6; 12 bases align to TRBD1. V lost 7 bases to trimming and J lost 3 bases; unmatched junction nucleotides: 4. The CDR3 contains 16 residues. Per the germline V gene, CDR1 is MNHNY and CDR2 is SVGAGI (reference sequence). The CDR3 loop reads CASTGQGAGGANVLTF. CDR3 coding DNA: TGTGCCAGCACGGGACAGGGGGCGGGTGGGGCCAACGTCCTGACTTTC.

The V gene is TRBV19, the J gene TRBJ1-5; weak D call: TRBD1 (5 bases). Trimming took 3 bases from V and 12 from J, leaving 18 bases between them. Germline V gene sequence: CDR1 LNHDA, CDR2 SQIVND (reference sequence). The length of the CDR3 is 14 residues. For the CDR3, the DNA is TGTGCCAGTAGTATCCGGGGGACCCAAGGTGTCCAGCATTTT. As protein: CASSIRGTQGVQHF.

The chain couples TRBV7-8 to TRBJ1-4; 7 bases map to TRBD1. This CDR3 comprises 15 residues. CDR1 SGHVS and CDR2 FQNEAQ come from the germline V gene. Trimming took 7 bases from V and 7 from J; bases not matched to a gene: 12. CDR3 sequence (DNA): TGTGCCAGCACCCCTCAAAGGACAGGTGGTGAAAAACTGTTTTTT. This translates into CASTPQRTGGEKLFF.

The chain joins TRBV5-1 to TRBJ2-7, with D possibly being TRBD2 (6 bases). The germline CDR1 and CDR2 sequences are SGHRS and YFSETQ. CDR3 size: 16 residues. V shed 0 bases and J shed 3 bases, with 16 bases lying between them. CDR3 residues: CASSLVGGGTYYEQYF. The CDR3 coding sequence is TGCGCCAGCAGCTTGGTGGGGGGAGGAACTTACTACGAGCAGTACTTC.

This clone was picked up a small number of times. The chain carries TRBV28 and TRBJ2-7; 8 bases match TRBD2. Germline V gene data show CDR1 as MDHEN and CDR2 as SYDVKM. With V trimmed by 5 bases and J by 2 bases, 8 bases remained unmatched. The CDR3 runs 15 residues. CDR3 sequence: CASSPPGLVPYEQYF. CDR3 coding DNA: TGTGCCAGCAGTCCCCCGGGACTAGTACCCTACGAGCAGTACTTC.

V and J are TRBV11-2 and TRBJ2-5; 11 nucleotides align to TRBD2. Germline V lookup: CDR1 SGHAT, CDR2 FQNNGV. J gave up 5 bases and V 1 base, and 3 bases lay outside the gene matches. CDR3 length equals 15 residues. CDR3 sequence reads: CASSLGASGRETQYF. CDR3 coding DNA: TGTGCCAGCAGCTTAGGTGCTAGCGGGAGGGAGACCCAGTACTTC.

The chain couples TRBV5-1 to TRBJ2-1; D possibly corresponds to TRBD2 (6 bases). From germline, CDR1 is SGHRS and CDR2 YFSETQ. The CDR3 loop spans 14 amino acids. V was shortened by 3 bases and J by 3 bases, with 10 bases between the two germline ends. DNA for the CDR3: TGCGCCAGCAGCTCAGGGACTTTCTACAATGAGCAGTTCTTC. Translation gives CASSSGTFYNEQFF.

The J gene is TRBJ2-7, the V gene TRBV7-2, with D perhaps TRBD1 (6 bases). Per germline, CDR1 SGHTA and CDR2 FQGNSA. The V and J ends lost 2 bases and 4 bases respectively, with 21 bases between them. This CDR3 is 17 amino acids long. In DNA, the CDR3 is TGTGCCAGCAGCTTATACACGCAGGTTTGGGGGCAGTACGAGCAGTACTTC. This sequence encodes CASSLYTQVWGQYEQYF.

This clone was detected only a few times. The chain carries TRBV29-1 and TRBJ2-7, with 11 bases matching TRBD1. Losses at the gene ends were 7 bases for V and 1 base for J; bases not matched to a gene: 3. CDR3 length equals 13 residues. CDR1 and CDR2 (germline): SQVTM, ANQGSEA. The CDR3 here is CSAGTGGSYEQYF. CDR3 in DNA: TGCAGCGCGGGGACAGGGGGTTCCTACGAGCAGTACTTC.

This clone was seen only once. The chain is built from TRBV10-3 and TRBJ2-1, with TRBD2 identical over 9 bases. There are 17 residues in the CDR3. The V and J ends lost 4 bases and 7 bases, in that order; junction bases with no gene match: 14. From germline, CDR1 is ENHRY and CDR2 SYGVKD. This chain's CDR3 is CAISARFIAGEGNEQFF. Here the CDR3 DNA reads TGTGCCATCAGTGCCCGATTCATAGCGGGAGAGGGGAATGAGCAGTTCTTC.

V is TRBV6-1 and J is TRBJ2-5, with 8 bases that match TRBD1. CDR1 and CDR2 (germline): MNHNS, SASEGT. The CDR3 runs 14 residues. The V segment lost 7 bases and the J segment 5 bases; nucleotides outside the gene matches: 9. The CDR3 spells CASTRQGAGETQYF. CDR3 bases: TGTGCCAGCACAAGGCAGGGGGCGGGTGAGACCCAGTACTTC.

The genes are TRBV6-5 and TRBJ1-1, with D unclear. The CDR3 covers 11 residues. V was shortened by 5 bases and J by 6 bases, with 7 bases between the two germline ends. Germline lookup yields CDR1 MNHEY and CDR2 SVGAGI. The CDR3 DNA reads TGTGCCAGCAGTACGGTCTCTGAAGCTTTCTTT. It specifies CASSTVSEAFF.

The J gene is TRBJ1-6, the V gene TRBV27, with a tentative D call TRBD1 (5 bases). Trimming stripped 6 bases from V and 3 bases from J, with 12 bases between. The germline gives CDR1 MNHEY, CDR2 SMNVEV (reference sequence). This CDR3 is 15 amino acids long. CDR3 bases: TGTGCCAGCAGGGGCTCGGGGGGCTATAATTCACCCCTCCACTTT. Translating it yields CASRGSGGYNSPLHF.

CDR3 amino acids: CASSYSPTGTGGYTF. The DNA for the CDR3 is TGTGCCAGCAGTTACTCGCCAACAGGGACGGGAGGCTACACCTTC. The V and J genes are TRBV6-5 and TRBJ1-2; D perhaps matches TRBD1 (6 bases). Between the trimmed V and J ends, which lost 0 bases and 8 bases, there was a span of 16 bases. The germline gives CDR1 MNHEY, CDR2 SVGAGI. The CDR3 extends over 15 amino acids.